The 27 T cell receptor beta chains given below trace back to one sample, sequenced in a study of blood T cell repertoires in COVID-19. Generated by immunoSEQ multiplex PCR, the TCRdb table keeps only in-frame clones and is missing some. Altogether 170,000 or so clones are present, around 87% being singletons, with the ten largest covering approximately 0.62%. The sample consisted of peripheral blood. Receptors were obtained from a man between 60 and 75 years old with COVID-19, enrolled during active disease.

This clone appeared a single time. The chain links TRBV5-1 to TRBJ1-4, with a weak D call TRBD1 (6 bases). The germline gives CDR1 SGHRS, CDR2 YFSETQ. V was trimmed by 5 bases and J by 5 bases, leaving 13 bases between them. This CDR3 is 14 amino acids long. The CDR3 loop is CASRPGEGNEKLFF. In nucleotides, the CDR3 is TGCGCCAGCAGACCAGGGGAGGGGAATGAAAAACTGTTTTTT.

This clone was seen only a few times. The chain recombines TRBV5-1 with TRBJ2-1; tentative D call: TRBD2 (5 bases). The CDR3 is 15 amino acids. Deletions cut 2 bases from V and 8 bases from J, with 17 bases between. The germline gives CDR1 SGHRS, CDR2 YFSETQ. This CDR3 is CASSLDAGVMDEQFF. In DNA form, the CDR3 reads TGCGCCAGCAGCTTAGACGCGGGCGTTATGGATGAGCAGTTCTTC. The variable domain in full, with the rest retrieved from reference TRBV5-1 and TRBJ2-1, is KAGVTQTPRYLIKTRGQQVTLSCSPISGHRSVSWYQQTPGQGLQFLFEYFSETQRNKGNFPGRFSGRQFSNSRSEMNVSTLELGDSALYLCASSLDAGVMDEQFFGPGTRLTVL.

V is TRBV4-2 and J is TRBJ1-5; D uncertain. The CDR3 has 13 amino acids. The V gene's germline CDR1 is LGHNA and CDR2 YNFKEQ. V was shortened by 0 bases and J by 4 bases, with 4 bases between the two germline ends. The CDR3 protein is CASSQDRNQPQHF. CDR3 DNA: TGTGCCAGCAGCCAAGACAGAAATCAGCCCCAGCATTTT.

Concerning this clone: Additional DNA sequences in this sample encode the identical CDR3. The chain links TRBV5-1 to TRBJ2-3; D perhaps matches TRBD2 (5 bases). Germline loops: CDR1 SGHRS, CDR2 YFSETQ. The V gene lost 0 bases and the J gene lost 0 bases, with 5 bases spanning the gap. The CDR3 sequence is 14 residues long. The DNA of the CDR3 is TGCGCCAGCAGCTTGGGGACTAGCACAGATACGCAGTATTTT. It is translated as CASSLGTSTDTQYF.

The chain recombines TRBV7-2 with TRBJ2-7, with TRBD1 identical over 9 bases. CDR3 length: 14 residues. The ends lost 6 bases at V and 2 bases at J; junction bases unmatched: 5. CDR1 is SGHTA, CDR2 FQGNSA, per germline. As DNA, the CDR3 is TGTGCCAGCAGGCCTGGACAGGGGCCCTACGAGCAGTACTTC. Its protein is CASRPGQGPYEQYF.

This chain uses TRBV6-6 with TRBJ2-4; 7 bases fit TRBD2. V was clipped by 6 bases and J by 0 bases; unmatched bases: 2. Germline V CDR1 and CDR2: MNHNY, SVGAGI (reference sequence). The CDR3 runs 14 residues. CDR3: CASSPGGAKNIQYF. CDR3 sequence (DNA): TGTGCCAGCAGCCCGGGGGGAGCCAAAAACATTCAGTACTTC.

This sequence joins TRBV4-3 and TRBJ1-6; tentative D call: TRBD1 (5 bases). The germline V gene has CDR1 LGHNA and CDR2 YSLEER. The CDR3 spans 17 residues. V was trimmed by 0 bases and J by 3 bases, leaving 12 bases between them. CDR3 amino acids: CASSQEIGADYNSPLHF. CDR3 coding DNA: TGCGCCAGCAGCCAAGAAATAGGGGCCGACTATAATTCACCCCTCCACTTT.

The rearrangement links TRBV4-3 to TRBJ2-1; the match to TRBD2 covers 10 bases. Germline CDR1 reads LGHNA; CDR2 reads YSLEER. The CDR3 loop spans 17 amino acids. The V segment lost 1 base and the J segment 10 bases; nucleotides outside the gene matches: 13. The CDR3 protein is CASSQGFLAGAPGEQFF. The DNA of the CDR3 is TGCGCCAGCAGCCAAGGATTTCTAGCGGGGGCCCCGGGGGAGCAGTTCTTC.

This sequence joins TRBV6-2 or TRBV6-3 and TRBJ2-7; a possible D gene is TRBD1 (5 bases). This CDR3 has 12 residues. The germline V gene has CDR1 MNHEY and CDR2 SVGEGT. Trimming stripped 4 bases from V and 7 bases from J, with 11 bases between. This CDR3 reads CASSWGYLEQYF. The CDR3 bases are TGTGCCAGCAGTTGGGGCTATCTGGAGCAGTACTTC.

This chain uses TRBV4-3 with TRBJ2-2, with TRBD2 as a possible D gene (5 bases). In germline, CDR1 is LGHNA, CDR2 YSLEER. The CDR3 extends over 15 amino acids. The germline V and J ends were trimmed by 4 bases and 4 bases, with 13 bases remaining between them. CDR3 sequence reads: CASSLGGLGTGELFF. As DNA, the CDR3 is TGCGCCAGCAGCCTCGGCGGACTGGGCACCGGGGAGCTGTTTTTT.

J is TRBJ2-7 and V is TRBV28; D is unresolved. The CDR3 length is 17 residues. V was shortened by 4 bases and J by 1 base, with 20 bases between the two germline ends. Germline-derived CDR1 and CDR2 are MDHEN and SYDVKM. The CDR3 coding sequence is TGTGCCAGCAGTTCATACCTCGCCTACAGCAATTCCTACGAGCAGTACTTC. Translated, it gives CASSSYLAYSNSYEQYF.

This clone was detected only once. The chain combines TRBV7-2 with TRBJ2-3, with 10 positions matching TRBD2. CDR1 and CDR2 (germline): SGHTA, FQGNSA. V lost 1 base, J lost 1 base, and 2 bases stayed unmatched. This CDR3 spans 16 amino acids. The CDR3 nucleotides are TGTGCCAGCAGCTTAGTGAGCGGGGGGGGCACAGATACGCAGTATTTT. It yields the protein CASSLVSGGGTDTQYF.

This chain joins TRBV30 and TRBJ1-5, with 8 bases aligning to TRBD1. J was trimmed by 3 bases and V by 1 base; bases with no gene match: 8. This CDR3 is built from 16 residues. The germline V gene has CDR1 GTSNPN and CDR2 SVGIG (reference sequence). The CDR3 nucleotides read TGTGCCTGGAGTGGGGGGACAGGTGGGCTCAATCAGCCCCAGCATTTT. This translates into CAWSGGTGGLNQPQHF.

This clone was counted between two and nine times. This chain uses TRBV28 with TRBJ1-3; D possibly corresponds to TRBD1 (6 bases). CDR3 length equals 15 residues. Germline V lookup: CDR1 MDHEN, CDR2 SYDVKM. The V end lost 4 bases, the J end lost 0 bases, and 10 bases lay between the germline ends. The CDR3 loop reads CASSSGGNSGNTIYF. CDR3 nucleotides: TGTGCCAGCAGTTCGGGGGGCAACTCTGGAAACACCATATATTTT.

The CDR3 nucleotides read TGTGCCAGCAGTGAGTCTAGCGGGAGGGCCGTTGAGCAGTTCTTC. Protein sequence: CASSESSGRAVEQFF. V is TRBV6-1 and J is TRBJ2-1; TRBD2 matches at 12 bases. The germline gives CDR1 MNHNS, CDR2 SASEGT. V was clipped by 3 bases and J by 9 bases; unmatched bases: 6. This CDR3 region has 15 residues.

CDR3 amino acids: CASSLSGTGVHSPQHF. CDR3 nucleotides: TGTGCCAGCAGTTTATCCGGGACAGGGGTGCATTCGCCCCAGCATTTT. The V and J genes are TRBV27 and TRBJ1-5; 10 bases are shared with TRBD1. The CDR3 has 16 amino acids. The V gene end was trimmed by 0 bases and the J gene end by 9 bases; junction bases not matched to a gene: 8. Germline values: CDR1 MNHEY, CDR2 SMNVEV (reference sequence).

The chain employs TRBV11-2 and TRBJ2-6; D not certain. V was clipped by 5 bases and J by 4 bases, with 6 bases between them. The CDR3 has 13 residues. From germline, CDR1 is SGHAT and CDR2 FQNNGV. In DNA, the CDR3 is TGTGCCAGCAGCGCGGTGGGGGCCAACGTCCTGACTTTC. Protein product: CASSAVGANVLTF.

This chain uses TRBV9 with TRBJ1-3; D ambiguous. Trimming removed 4 bases from V and 1 base from J, with 12 bases in between. The CDR3 length is 15 residues. Germline CDR1 reads SGDLS; CDR2 reads YYNGEE. CDR3 in amino acids: CASSPSRGSGNTIYF. CDR3 nucleotide sequence: TGTGCCAGCAGCCCGTCTCGCGGATCTGGAAACACCATATATTTT.

The genes are TRBV3-1 (or the pseudogene TRBV3-2) and TRBJ2-7; TRBD2 matches 7 bases. From germline, CDR1 is LGHDT and CDR2 YNNKEL (reference sequence). The CDR3 runs 14 residues. V was clipped by 5 bases and J by 6 bases; unmatched bases: 10. DNA of the CDR3: TGTGCCAGCAGCTTAAGCGGGACCTCTCTCGAGCAGTACTTC. Translating gives CASSLSGTSLEQYF.

This clone was recorded once. The chain couples TRBV19 to TRBJ2-3, with a tentative D call TRBD1 (5 bases). This CDR3 region has 14 residues. V dropped 9 bases and J dropped 2 bases, with 15 bases sitting between them. Germline loops: CDR1 LNHDA, CDR2 SQIVND (reference sequence). DNA for the CDR3: TGTGCCAGCACGTCAGGGTCCACCACAGATACGCAGTATTTT. This encodes CASTSGSTTDTQYF.

V and J are TRBV6-2 or TRBV6-3 and TRBJ2-2, with TRBD2 identical over 8 bases. The J segment lost 0 bases and the V segment lost 5 bases, leaving 8 bases of the junction unmatched. The CDR3 contains 17 residues. Germline CDR1 MNHEY, CDR2 SVGEGT. Here the CDR3 reads CASSQRIAGPNTGELFF. The CDR3 DNA follows: TGTGCCAGCAGTCAGAGGATAGCGGGGCCGAACACCGGGGAGCTGTTTTTT.

This rearrangement joins TRBV7-3 to TRBJ1-3, with 8 bases identical to TRBD1. The CDR3 sequence is 15 residues long. CDR1 and CDR2 (germline): SGHTA, FQGTGA. With 2 bases clipped from V and 8 bases from J, the junction kept 8 bases outside the gene matches. The CDR3 sequence: CASSLGAGGRDTIYF. In DNA form, the CDR3 reads TGTGCCAGCAGCTTAGGGGCAGGGGGCAGGGACACCATATATTTT.

This clone appeared a single time. The J gene is TRBJ1-2, the V gene TRBV19; unclear D gene. The germline CDR1 and CDR2 sequences are LNHDA and SQIVND (reference sequence). Trimming shortened V by 3 bases and J by 2 bases, and 10 bases separated the two germline ends. CDR3 length: 14 residues. For the CDR3, the DNA is TGTGCCAGTAGTATCCAGACATTAAACTATGGCTACACCTTC. As protein: CASSIQTLNYGYTF.

The chain is built from TRBV18 and TRBJ1-4; D remains ambiguous. The length of the CDR3 is 14 residues. Deletions cut 5 bases from V and 7 bases from J, with 14 bases between. Germline V gene sequence: CDR1 KGHSH, CDR2 LQKENI. This CDR3 reads CASSADQVVEKLFF. Here the CDR3 DNA reads TGTGCCAGCTCAGCTGACCAGGTTGTTGAAAAACTGTTTTTT.

The V and J genes are TRBV2 and TRBJ1-5, with D maybe TRBD1 (6 bases). The V gene lost 7 bases and the J gene lost 9 bases, with 13 bases spanning the gap. Germline V CDR1 and CDR2: SNHLY, FYNNEI. This CDR3 has 12 residues. This chain's CDR3 is CASTAGVGPQHF. DNA of the CDR3: TGTGCCAGCACCGCAGGGGTAGGGCCCCAGCATTTT.

The table lists this clone with a count of one. The V call is TRBV27, the J call TRBJ2-3; no clear D gene. This CDR3 is built from 14 residues. V lost 0 bases to trimming and J lost 2 bases, with 6 bases between them. CDR1 and CDR2 (germline): MNHEY, SMNVEV (reference sequence). The CDR3 nucleotides are TGTGCCAGCAGTTTATCGGGCCACACAGATACGCAGTATTTT. Translation: CASSLSGHTDTQYF.

The rearrangement joins TRBV2 to TRBJ2-5, with 12 bases matching TRBD2. The CDR3 has 16 amino acids. In germline, CDR1 is SNHLY, CDR2 FYNNEI. Unmatched junction bases numbered 12, after V lost 8 bases and J lost 5 bases. CDR3 residues: CASEWTSGIRGETQYF. In DNA, the CDR3 is TGTGCCAGCGAATGGACTAGCGGGATCCGGGGGGAGACCCAGTACTTC.